This T cell receptor (beta chain) was documented in a study of cytomegalovirus exposure and HLA in healthy donors. It was with 60 Vbeta and 13 Jbeta primers that the PCR ran. Sequenced by immunoSEQ multiplex PCR; TCRdb stores in-frame clones only, minus some. The sample includes about 160,000 clones, roughly 85% of them seen just once. The CDR3 has 11 amino acids. The V end was cut by 6 bases, the J end by 0 bases, with 3 bases between. Germline V gene sequence: CDR1 SGHTA, CDR2 FQGNSA. On this clone: The antigen remains undetermined.

Broader study findings: Presence/absence analyses supposed approximately even sequencing depth among donors. For TCR beta chains, V- and J-gene trimming was later linked to a missense DCLRE1C variant.

The sample taken for sequencing was PBMCs. This TCR came from a young man in good health and CMV-seronegative. J is TRBJ2-7 and V is TRBV7-2; D uncertain. Written as DNA, the CDR3 is TGTGCCAGCAGTAACTCCTACGAGCAGTACTTC. It yields the protein CASSNSYEQYF.